These 8 T cell receptor beta chains share one sample of origin, sequenced in a study of siplizumab effects on memory and regulatory T cells. The table came from immunoSEQ multiplex PCR; TCRdb's copy has only in-frame clones and leaves some out. The data contain about 100,000 clones, about nine tenths of them singletons. The sequenced sample consisted of non-Treg CD4+ T cells sorted from blood. All receptors come from a human donor in good health.

The V and J genes are TRBV5-5 and TRBJ1-5; 7 bases map to TRBD1. The germline CDR1 and CDR2 sequences are SGHKS and YYEKEE (reference sequence). The CDR3 spans 14 residues. The V gene end was trimmed by 2 bases and the J gene end by 6 bases; junction bases not matched to a gene: 5. CDR3 nucleotides: TGTGCCAGCAGCTTCACAGGGGTGGGTCAGCCCCAGCATTTT. It translates to CASSFTGVGQPQHF.

The CDR3 here is CASRHRELNQPQHF. CDR3 nucleotides: TGTGCCAGTAGGCACAGAGAACTCAATCAGCCCCAGCATTTT. The rearrangement links TRBV19 to TRBJ1-5; D not resolved. Per germline, CDR1 LNHDA and CDR2 SQIVND (reference sequence). The V end lost 6 bases, the J end lost 3 bases, and 12 bases lay between the germline ends. The CDR3 has 14 amino acids.

This chain links TRBV2 with TRBJ2-6; D is ambiguous. The germline CDR1 and CDR2 sequences are SNHLY and FYNNEI. V was trimmed by 3 bases and J by 5 bases, leaving 11 bases between them. The CDR3 extends over 15 amino acids. The CDR3 nucleotides read TGTGCCAGCAGTGACGAGGTTCCTAGGGCCAACGTCCTGACTTTC. It yields the protein CASSDEVPRANVLTF.

V is TRBV5-1 and J is TRBJ2-1, with D unclear. The CDR3 consists of 17 residues. Deletions cut 1 base from V and 0 bases from J, with 14 bases between. Germline V CDR1 and CDR2: SGHRS, YFSETQ. DNA of the CDR3: TGCGCCAGCAGCTTGCTCCCTAGGAGAAACTCCTACAATGAGCAGTTCTTC. This translates into CASSLLPRRNSYNEQFF.

The chain employs TRBV28 and TRBJ2-5; 9 bases are a match to TRBD2. Germline CDR1 and CDR2: MDHEN and SYDVKM. Losses at the gene ends were 5 bases for V and 6 bases for J; bases not matched to a gene: 16. CDR3 size: 17 residues. CDR3 sequence reads: CASSPNEGGRGGKTQYF. Here the CDR3 DNA reads TGTGCCAGCAGTCCCAACGAAGGCGGGAGGGGGGGAAAGACCCAGTACTTC.

The chain uses TRBV7-8 and TRBJ2-7, with D uncertain. The CDR3 has 14 amino acids. Per germline, CDR1 SGHVS and CDR2 FQNEAQ. The V and J ends lost 5 bases and 7 bases respectively, with 18 bases between them. CDR3 sequence (DNA): TGTGCCAGCAGCCTTCCGGGCCCCTCGAAAGAGCAGTACTTC. Residues: CASSLPGPSKEQYF.

The chain has TRBV14 and TRBJ1-1; D unresolved. Germline-derived CDR1 and CDR2 are SGHDN and FVKESK. V gave up 0 bases and J gave up 3 bases, with 8 bases separating them. The CDR3 covers 14 residues. The CDR3 here is CASSQDPFDTEAFF. CDR3 DNA sequence: TGTGCCAGCAGCCAAGATCCCTTCGACACTGAAGCTTTCTTT.

This chain joins TRBV10-3 and TRBJ1-6, with D uncertain. V was cut by 5 bases and J by 16 bases, with 6 bases left in between. Germline CDR1 ENHRY, CDR2 SYGVKD. The CDR3 is made up of 9 amino acids. CDR3 nucleotide sequence: TGTGCCATCAGTTACGGTCTCCACTTT. It is translated as CAISYGLHF.